Listed below are T cell receptor beta chains from one sample, sequenced in a study of cytomegalovirus exposure and HLA in healthy donors. Sequencing was performed with immunoSEQ multiplex PCR; in TCRdb, only in-frame clones are kept and a portion is missing. Found here are about 120,000 clones, approximately 80% of them singletons; the top ten hold under 4%. Source material: PBMCs. These receptors were taken from a woman aged 25 to 39 in good health and CMV-seronegative. Both conserved end residues are part of each CDR3. The order of the fields is clone size, J gene, D gene, V gene, CDR3 protein, CDR3 DNA. The D gene is left open where the match is weak. Some rows mark clone size as missing; the rest say once, few, many or name a class of expanded clone.

>NA|TRBJ2-7|NA|TRBV27
CASSTAYEQYF
TGTGCCAGCAGTACTGCCTACGAGCAGTACTTC
>once|TRBJ1-2|NA|TRBV6-4
CASSDSLYGYTF
TGTGCCAGCAGTGACTCTTTATATGGCTACACCTTC
>NA|TRBJ1-4|TRBD1|TRBV5-1
CASSTTGSSVIEKLFF
TGCGCCAGCAGCACGACAGGGAGTTCGGTCATAGAAAAACTGTTTTTT
>NA|TRBJ2-1|TRBD1|TRBV27
CASRPGTGNEQFF
TGTGCCAGCAGACCCGGGACAGGGAATGAGCAGTTCTTC
>NA|TRBJ1-1|TRBD1|TRBV27
CASSLLPGGTVVEAFF
TGTGCCAGCAGTTTATTGCCAGGGGGAACGGTCGTTGAAGCTTTCTTT
>NA|TRBJ2-1|TRBD2|TRBV5-4
CASSGGLAGSYNEQFF
TGTGCCAGCAGCGGTGGACTAGCGGGCTCCTACAATGAGCAGTTCTTC
>NA|TRBJ2-7|NA|TRBV5-4
CASSLTLTDYEQYF
TGTGCCAGCAGCTTGACACTAACTGACTACGAGCAGTACTTC
>once|TRBJ2-7|TRBD2|TRBV7-6
CASSHPGLADYEQYF
TGTGCCAGCAGCCATCCGGGACTAGCAGATTACGAGCAGTACTTC
>NA|TRBJ2-5|NA|TRBV28
CASSLESAGSGTQYF
TGTGCCAGCAGTTTAGAAAGTGCCGGGAGCGGGACCCAGTACTTC
>NA|TRBJ2-3|TRBD2|TRBV27
CASSPQTSGSTDTQYF
TGTGCCAGCAGTCCCCAGACTAGCGGGAGCACAGATACGCAGTATTTT
>NA|TRBJ2-6|NA|TRBV27
CASSGLSGANVLTF
TGTGCCAGCAGCGGACTCTCTGGGGCCAACGTCCTGACTTTC
>NA|TRBJ2-7|TRBD1|TRBV4-1
CASSQGTGDTYEQYF
TGCGCCAGCAGCCAAGGGACAGGGGACACCTACGAGCAGTACTTC
>NA|TRBJ2-2|TRBD1|TRBV6-5
CASTRQGAKTGELFF
TGTGCCAGCACCCGACAGGGGGCAAAGACCGGGGAGCTGTTTTTT
>NA|TRBJ2-7|NA|TRBV5-1
CASSRDFENYEQYF
TGCGCCAGCAGCCGGGACTTCGAAAACTACGAGCAGTACTTC
>NA|TRBJ1-4|NA|TRBV14
CASSRSLGKLFF
TGTGCCAGCAGCCGGTCACTAGGAAAACTGTTTTTT
>NA|TRBJ2-7|TRBD1|TRBV13
CASSLGQPPTVSYEQYF
TGTGCCAGCAGCTTGGGACAGCCACCGACCGTCTCCTACGAGCAGTACTTC
>NA|TRBJ2-3|NA|TRBV2
CASSERRFSTDTQYF
TGTGCCAGCAGTGAGCGGCGGTTTAGCACAGATACGCAGTATTTT
>NA|TRBJ2-7|NA|TRBV19
CASSTPGLGSYEQYF
TGTGCCAGTAGTACCCCGGGACTCGGGTCCTACGAGCAGTACTTC
>NA|TRBJ1-6|TRBD1|TRBV6-5
CASRLPGQANSPLHF
TGTGCCAGCAGGTTGCCGGGACAGGCTAATTCACCCCTCCACTTT
>NA|TRBJ2-7|TRBD2|TRBV6-1
CASSEEKDKANWAGGFPYEQYF
TGTGCCAGCAGTGAAGAAAAGGACAAGGCTAATTGGGCGGGAGGTTTCCCCTACGAGCAGTACTTC
>NA|TRBJ1-2|NA|TRBV5-4
CASSFLTGILYGYTF
TGTGCCAGCAGCTTCCTCACAGGGATTTTATATGGCTACACCTTC
>NA|TRBJ2-7|TRBD1|TRBV29-1
CSVEKGQGAGEQYF
TGCAGCGTTGAAAAAGGACAGGGGGCGGGGGAGCAGTACTTC
>few|TRBJ2-5|NA|TRBV6-1
CASSVGGQETQYF
TGTGCCAGCAGTGTGGGGGGCCAAGAGACCCAGTACTTC
>NA|TRBJ2-7|NA|TRBV7-3
CASRNGPYEQYF
TGTGCCAGCAGGAATGGGCCGTACGAGCAGTACTTC
>NA|TRBJ1-5|NA|TRBV2
CASQSGHLNQPQHF
TGTGCCAGCCAATCAGGGCATTTGAATCAGCCCCAGCATTTT
>NA|TRBJ2-7|TRBD2|TRBV11-2
CASSDWTSGGYEQYF
TGTGCCAGCAGCGACTGGACTAGCGGAGGTTACGAGCAGTACTTC
>NA|TRBJ2-1|NA|TRBV5-4
CASSLPQNNEQFF
TGTGCCAGCAGCTTGCCACAAAACAATGAGCAGTTCTTC
>NA|TRBJ2-2|NA|TRBV11-2
CASSLVRTRDGELFF
TGTGCCAGCAGCTTAGTCAGGACCCGGGACGGGGAGCTGTTTTTT
>NA|TRBJ2-2|NA|TRBV18
CASSPAQENTGELFF
TGTGCCAGCTCACCGGCCCAAGAGAACACCGGGGAGCTGTTTTTT
>NA|TRBJ2-5|NA|TRBV9
CASSGLGAPRSSDSRETQYF
TGTGCCAGCAGCGGCCTGGGCGCCCCCAGAAGTAGCGACTCCAGGGAGACCCAGTACTTC
>NA|TRBJ1-5|NA|TRBV5-6
CASSPRGSNQPQHF
TGTGCCAGCAGCCCTCGGGGGAGCAATCAGCCCCAGCATTTT
>NA|TRBJ1-1|NA|TRBV7-9
CSGGGPREAFF
TGTTCCGGGGGAGGCCCGAGGGAAGCTTTCTTT
>NA|TRBJ2-1|NA|TRBV5-4
CAGIRQGLNNEQFF
TGTGCCGGTATTAGACAGGGACTCAACAATGAGCAGTTCTTC
>NA|TRBJ1-1|NA|TRBV5-1
CASSLAVGAVTEAFF
TGCGCCAGCAGCTTGGCTGTGGGGGCGGTTACTGAAGCTTTCTTT
>NA|TRBJ2-1|TRBD2|TRBV7-3
CASSSIGGADNEQFF
TGTGCCAGCAGCTCAATCGGGGGGGCGGACAATGAGCAGTTCTTC
>NA|TRBJ2-1|TRBD2|TRBV7-2
CASSWTSGSSYNEQFF
TGTGCCAGCAGCTGGACTAGCGGGAGCTCCTACAATGAGCAGTTCTTC
>NA|TRBJ2-1|TRBD1|TRBV11-2
CASSLGDRGGEQFF
TGTGCCAGCAGCTTGGGGGACAGGGGGGGTGAGCAGTTCTTC
>NA|TRBJ2-1|TRBD2|TRBV11-2
CASTGTSGYNEQFF
TGTGCCAGCACCGGGACTAGCGGTTACAATGAGCAGTTCTTC
>NA|TRBJ2-3|NA|TRBV28
CASSLIQGPSDTQYF
TGTGCCAGCAGTCTTATACAGGGTCCCTCAGATACGCAGTATTTT
>NA|TRBJ2-5|TRBD1|TRBV11-3
CASSITGTGGETQYF
TGTGCCAGCAGCATTACCGGGACAGGGGGAGAGACCCAGTACTTC
>few|TRBJ2-1|NA|TRBV4-2
CASSLSEGAYNEQFF
TGTGCCAGCAGCCTTTCCGAGGGGGCCTACAATGAGCAGTTCTTC
>once|TRBJ2-7|NA|TRBV5-1
CASSLGRYEQYF
TGCGCCAGCAGCTTGGGCAGGTACGAGCAGTACTTC